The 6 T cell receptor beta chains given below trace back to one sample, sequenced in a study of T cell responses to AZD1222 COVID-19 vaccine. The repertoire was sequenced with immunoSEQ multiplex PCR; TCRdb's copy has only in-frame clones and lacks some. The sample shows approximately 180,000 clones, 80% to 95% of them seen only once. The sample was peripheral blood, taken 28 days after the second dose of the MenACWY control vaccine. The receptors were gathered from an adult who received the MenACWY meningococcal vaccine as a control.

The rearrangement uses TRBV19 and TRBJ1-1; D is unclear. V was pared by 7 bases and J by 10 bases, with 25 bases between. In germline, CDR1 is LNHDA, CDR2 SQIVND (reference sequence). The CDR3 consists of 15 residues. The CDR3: CASTPLGTRVPAAFF. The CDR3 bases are TGTGCCAGTACTCCTCTCGGCACAAGGGTCCCGGCAGCTTTCTTT.

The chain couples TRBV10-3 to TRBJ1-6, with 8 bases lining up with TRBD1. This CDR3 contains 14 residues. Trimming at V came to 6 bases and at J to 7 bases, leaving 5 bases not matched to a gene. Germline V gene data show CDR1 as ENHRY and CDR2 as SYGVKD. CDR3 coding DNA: TGTGCCATCAGCTCCGGGACAGGCAATTCACCCCTCCACTTT. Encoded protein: CAISSGTGNSPLHF.

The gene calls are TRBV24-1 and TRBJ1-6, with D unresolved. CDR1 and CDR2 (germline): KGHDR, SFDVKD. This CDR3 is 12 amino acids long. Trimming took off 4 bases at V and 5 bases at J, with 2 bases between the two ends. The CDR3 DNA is TGTGCCACCAGTGACCATAATTCACCCCTCCACTTT. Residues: CATSDHNSPLHF.

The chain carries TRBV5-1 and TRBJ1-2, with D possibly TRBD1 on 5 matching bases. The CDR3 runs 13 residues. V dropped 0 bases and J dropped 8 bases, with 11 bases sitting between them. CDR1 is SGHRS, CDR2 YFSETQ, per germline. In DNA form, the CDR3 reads TGCGCCAGCAGCTTGGACAGGTTCGGGGGCTACACCTTC. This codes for CASSLDRFGGYTF.

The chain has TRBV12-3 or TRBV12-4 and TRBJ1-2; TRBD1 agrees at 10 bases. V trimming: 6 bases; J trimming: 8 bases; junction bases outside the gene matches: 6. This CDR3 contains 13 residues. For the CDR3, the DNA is TGTGCCAGCAGGGGGACAGGGGTAGGAGGCTACACCTTC. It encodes CASRGTGVGGYTF.

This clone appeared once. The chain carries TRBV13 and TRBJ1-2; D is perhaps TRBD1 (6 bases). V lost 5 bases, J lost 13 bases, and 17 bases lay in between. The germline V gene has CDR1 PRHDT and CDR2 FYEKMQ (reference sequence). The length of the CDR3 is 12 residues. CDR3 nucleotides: TGTGCCAGCAGCCAAACACAGGGTGCGATCACCTTC. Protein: CASSQTQGAITF.